What follows is one T cell receptor beta chain and its context. The entry originates in a study of shared clonotypes between healthy human individuals. Assay: immunoSEQ multiplex PCR; the TCRdb copy retains only in-frame clones and omits some. The sample carries 2 million to 2.5 million clones, under 95% recorded once. Naive CD8 cells lacked CD45RO and underwent positive selection for CCR7, leaving out terminally differentiated effector memory CD45RA+ cells. The specimen was naive CD8+ T cells from PBMCs. The receptor was derived from a man between 18 and 29 years old in good health. Some clones in this sample may be carry-over from other donors' samples.

Here the CDR3 DNA reads TGTGCCAGCAGCCCCCTGGGGACAGGCTACGAGCAGTACTTC. Translation gives CASSPLGTGYEQYF. The chain has TRBV7-7 and TRBJ2-7, with 8 bases lining up with TRBD1. V trimming: 5 bases; J trimming: 3 bases; junction bases outside the gene matches: 6. The CDR3 runs to 14 residues. In germline, CDR1 is SSHAT, CDR2 FNYEAQ (reference sequence). Full variable domain (remainder filled in from reference TRBV7-7 and TRBJ2-7): GAGVSQSPRYKVTKRGQDVTLRCDPISSHATLYWYQQALGQGPEFLTYFNYEAQPDKSGLPSDRFSAERPEGSISTLTIQRTEQRDSAMYRCASSPLGTGYEQYFGPGTRLTVT.